This TCR beta chain came from a study of blood T cell repertoires in COVID-19. The wider study: Samples came from the United States, Italy and Spain, spanning acute and convalescent COVID-19. PBMCs, B-cell-depleted T cells, or T cells provided the cDNA or gDNA that made up the material.

In the original workflow: Reference gene primer amplification gave nucleated cell count estimates. Sequencing used immunoSEQ multiplex PCR; TCRdb keeps in-frame clones, though not all of them. V, J and clone size derive from that table, while D and trimming were established from the DNA sequence. Of 150,000 to 200,000 clones listed, about 89% are singletons. Germline CDR1 GTSNPN, CDR2 SVGIG (reference sequence). CDR3 length equals 14 residues. Trimming took 1 base from V and 10 from J; bases not matched to a gene: 8. The chain couples TRBV30 to TRBJ2-1; 9 positions agree with TRBD1. The clonotype was recovered from an older man with acute or convalescent COVID-19. The sample was peripheral blood. CDR3 nucleotide sequence: TGTGCCTGGAGTGGGGGGACAGGGCGGTGGGAGCAGTTCTTC. This translates into CAWSGGTGRWEQFF.